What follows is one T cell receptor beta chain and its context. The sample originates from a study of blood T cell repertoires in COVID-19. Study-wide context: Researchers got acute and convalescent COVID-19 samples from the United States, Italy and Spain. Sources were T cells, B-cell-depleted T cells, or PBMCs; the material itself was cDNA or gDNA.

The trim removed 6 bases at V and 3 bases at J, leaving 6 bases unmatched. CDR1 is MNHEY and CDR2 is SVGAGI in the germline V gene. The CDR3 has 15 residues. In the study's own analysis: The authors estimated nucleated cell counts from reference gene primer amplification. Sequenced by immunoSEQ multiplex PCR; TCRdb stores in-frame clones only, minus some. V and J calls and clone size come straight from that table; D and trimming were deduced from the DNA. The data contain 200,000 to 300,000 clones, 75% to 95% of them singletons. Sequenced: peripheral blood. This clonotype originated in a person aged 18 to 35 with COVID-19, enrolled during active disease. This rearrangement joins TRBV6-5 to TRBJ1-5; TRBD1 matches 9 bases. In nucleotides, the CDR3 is TGTGCCAGCAGCCCCGGGACAGGGAACAATCAGCCCCAGCATTTT. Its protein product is CASSPGTGNNQPQHF.